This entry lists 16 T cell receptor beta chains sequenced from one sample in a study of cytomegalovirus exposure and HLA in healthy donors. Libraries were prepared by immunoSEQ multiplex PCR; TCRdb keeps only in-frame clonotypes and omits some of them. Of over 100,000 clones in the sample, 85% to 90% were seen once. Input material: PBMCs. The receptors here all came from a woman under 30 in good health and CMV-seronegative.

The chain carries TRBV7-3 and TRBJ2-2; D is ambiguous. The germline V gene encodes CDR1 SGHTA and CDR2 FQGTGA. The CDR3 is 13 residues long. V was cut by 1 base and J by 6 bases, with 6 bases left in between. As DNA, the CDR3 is TGTGCCAGCAGCTTAAGAGGTCCCGGGGAGCTGTTTTTT. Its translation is CASSLRGPGELFF.

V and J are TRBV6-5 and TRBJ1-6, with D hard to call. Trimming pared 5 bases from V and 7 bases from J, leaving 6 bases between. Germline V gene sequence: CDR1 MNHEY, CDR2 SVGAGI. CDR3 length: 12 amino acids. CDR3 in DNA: TGTGCCAGCAGTACCCAGAATTCACCCCTCCACTTT. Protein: CASSTQNSPLHF.

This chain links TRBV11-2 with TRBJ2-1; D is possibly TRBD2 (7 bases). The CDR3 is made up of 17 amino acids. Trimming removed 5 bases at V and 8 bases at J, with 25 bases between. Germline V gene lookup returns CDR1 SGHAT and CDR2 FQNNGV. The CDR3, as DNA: TGTGCCAGCAGCCAAAGGGGGGGACGGGGACCACAATATGAGCAGTTCTTC. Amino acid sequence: CASSQRGGRGPQYEQFF.

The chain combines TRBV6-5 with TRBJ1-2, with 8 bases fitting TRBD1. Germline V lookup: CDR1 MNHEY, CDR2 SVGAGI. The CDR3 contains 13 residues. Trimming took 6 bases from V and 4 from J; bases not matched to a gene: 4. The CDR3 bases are TGTGCCAGCAGCTGGGACAGGTTCTATGGCTACACCTTC. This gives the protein CASSWDRFYGYTF.

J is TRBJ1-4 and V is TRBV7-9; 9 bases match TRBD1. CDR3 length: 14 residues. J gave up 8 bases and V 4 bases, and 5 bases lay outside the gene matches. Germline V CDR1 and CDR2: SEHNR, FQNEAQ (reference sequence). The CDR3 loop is CASSSGTGLEKLFF. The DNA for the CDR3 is TGTGCCAGCAGCTCCGGGACAGGGTTAGAAAAACTGTTTTTT. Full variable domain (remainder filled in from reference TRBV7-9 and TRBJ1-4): DTGVSQNPRHKITKRGQNVTFRCDPISEHNRLYWYRQTLGQGPEFLTYFQNEAQLEKSRLLSDRFSAERPKGSFSTLEIQRTEQGDSAMYLCASSSGTGLEKLFFGSGTQLSVL.

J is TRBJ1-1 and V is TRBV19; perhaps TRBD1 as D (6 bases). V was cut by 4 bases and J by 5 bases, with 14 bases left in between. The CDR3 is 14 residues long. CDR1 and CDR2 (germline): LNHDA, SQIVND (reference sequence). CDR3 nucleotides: TGTGCCAGTAGTAGCGGACCCGGGACAACTGAAGCTTTCTTT. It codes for CASSSGPGTTEAFF.

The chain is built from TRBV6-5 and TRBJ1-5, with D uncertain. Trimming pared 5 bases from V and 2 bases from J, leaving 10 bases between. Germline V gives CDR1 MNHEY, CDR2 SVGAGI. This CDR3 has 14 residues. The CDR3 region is CASSLLVGNQPQHF. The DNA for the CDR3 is TGTGCCAGCAGTCTACTTGTGGGCAATCAGCCCCAGCATTTT.

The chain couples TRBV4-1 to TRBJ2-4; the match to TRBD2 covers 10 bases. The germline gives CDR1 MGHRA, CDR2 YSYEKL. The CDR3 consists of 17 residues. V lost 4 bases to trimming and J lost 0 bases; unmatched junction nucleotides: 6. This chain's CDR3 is CASSPAGGGLAKNIQYF. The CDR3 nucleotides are TGCGCCAGCAGCCCAGCGGGGGGGGGACTAGCCAAAAACATTCAGTACTTC.

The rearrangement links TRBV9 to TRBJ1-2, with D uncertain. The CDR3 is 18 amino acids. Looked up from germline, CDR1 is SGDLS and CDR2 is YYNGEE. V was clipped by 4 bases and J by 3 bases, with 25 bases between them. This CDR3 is CASSSRSSPAVTYYGYTF. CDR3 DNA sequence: TGTGCCAGCAGCTCCCGCAGTAGCCCAGCCGTTACTTACTATGGCTACACCTTC.

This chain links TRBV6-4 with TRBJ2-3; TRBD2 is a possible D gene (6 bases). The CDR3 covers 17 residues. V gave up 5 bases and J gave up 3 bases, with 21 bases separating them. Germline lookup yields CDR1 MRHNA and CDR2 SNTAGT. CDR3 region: CASSQTPGDRGTDTQYF. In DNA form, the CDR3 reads TGTGCCAGCAGTCAAACCCCGGGGGACCGCGGGACAGATACGCAGTATTTT.

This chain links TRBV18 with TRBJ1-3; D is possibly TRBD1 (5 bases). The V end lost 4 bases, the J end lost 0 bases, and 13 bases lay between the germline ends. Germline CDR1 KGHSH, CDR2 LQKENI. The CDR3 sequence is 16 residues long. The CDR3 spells CASSLGDWSSGNTIYF. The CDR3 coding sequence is TGTGCCAGCTCACTAGGGGACTGGAGCTCTGGAAACACCATATATTTT.

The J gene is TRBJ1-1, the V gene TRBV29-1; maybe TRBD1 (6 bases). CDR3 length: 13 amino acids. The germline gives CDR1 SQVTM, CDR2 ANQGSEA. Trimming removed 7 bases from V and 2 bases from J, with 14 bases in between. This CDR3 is CSGKQDSNTEAFF. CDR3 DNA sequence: TGCAGCGGAAAACAGGACAGCAACACTGAAGCTTTCTTT.

CDR3 sequence reads: CASSVGAGAEAFF. The CDR3 coding sequence is TGTGCCAGCAGCGTAGGGGCAGGGGCCGAAGCTTTCTTT. This chain joins TRBV9 and TRBJ1-1; D may be TRBD1 (6 bases). V lost 0 bases and J 8 bases, leaving 11 bases between the germline ends. The CDR3 has 13 residues. CDR1 SGDLS and CDR2 YYNGEE come from the germline V gene. Full variable domain (outside the CDR3, taken from reference TRBV9 and TRBJ1-1): DSGVTQTPKHLITATGQRVTLRCSPRSGDLSVYWYQQSLDQGLQFLIQYYNGEERAKGNILERFSAQQFPDLHSELNLSSLELGDSALYFCASSVGAGAEAFFGQGTRLTVV.

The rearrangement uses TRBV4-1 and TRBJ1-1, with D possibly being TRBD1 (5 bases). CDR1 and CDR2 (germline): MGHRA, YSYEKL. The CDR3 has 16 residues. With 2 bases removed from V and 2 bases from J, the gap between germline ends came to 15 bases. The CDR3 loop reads CASSQSRLGPNTEAFF. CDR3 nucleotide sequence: TGCGCCAGCAGCCAATCCCGGCTGGGGCCCAACACTGAAGCTTTCTTT.

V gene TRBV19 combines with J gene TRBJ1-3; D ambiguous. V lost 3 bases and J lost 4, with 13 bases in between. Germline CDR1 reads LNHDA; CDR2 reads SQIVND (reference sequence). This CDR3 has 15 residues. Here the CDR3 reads CASSIISGSGNTIYF. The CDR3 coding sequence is TGTGCCAGTAGTATTATATCCGGGTCCGGAAACACCATATATTTT.

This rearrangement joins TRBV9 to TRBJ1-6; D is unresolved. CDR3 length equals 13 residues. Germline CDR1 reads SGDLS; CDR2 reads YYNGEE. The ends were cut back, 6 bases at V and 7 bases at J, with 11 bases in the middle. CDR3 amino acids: CASTLGENSPLHF. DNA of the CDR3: TGTGCCAGCACCTTAGGAGAGAATTCACCCCTCCACTTT.